Each of the 3 T cell receptor beta chains below was sequenced from the same sample in a study of PD-1 blockade in classical Hodgkin lymphoma (dated by TCRdb to the early 2020s). The time point label corresponds to: cycle 2 day 1 (C2D1) of nivolumab. Every trial patient had relapsed after autologous stem cell transplantation, and cohorts A, B and C differed in prior brentuximab vedotin exposure. The protocol used for the library was the immunoSEQ multiplex PCR assay. The table was pulled from immuneACCESS by TCRdb, which kept in-frame rearrangements only. Such tables lose some clones; where checked, under half of the loss comes from unresolved V genes, and the rest has no known cause. This sample is represented by roughly 140,000 clones; about 81% of them were singletons. The ten most abundant clones make up roughly 9.8% of the sample. The sequencing here drew on peripheral blood mononuclear cells (PBMCs), taken before the second cycle of nivolumab. The receptor source for this set is a human donor with classical Hodgkin lymphoma.

The V call is TRBV7-8, the J call TRBJ1-6, with D possibly being TRBD1 (5 bases). The germline V and J ends were trimmed by 3 bases and 8 bases, with 17 bases remaining between them. There are 16 residues in the CDR3. Germline V gene lookup returns CDR1 SGHVS and CDR2 FQNEAQ. CDR3 in amino acids: CASSFATAREYSPLHF. In DNA form, the CDR3 reads TGTGCCAGCAGCTTTGCGACAGCGAGGGAATATTCACCCCTCCACTTT.

This clone was recorded once. The chain couples TRBV27 to TRBJ2-5; 9 bases are a match to TRBD1. The J call could be wrong; TRBJ2-7 is a better fit for the DNA end. Germline loops: CDR1 MNHEY, CDR2 SMNVEV (reference sequence). This CDR3 is 15 amino acids long. The CDR3 is CASSLQSGTGREQYF. In DNA form, the CDR3 reads TGTGCCAGCAGTTTACAGTCCGGGACAGGGCGCGAGCAGTACTTC.

The J gene is TRBJ2-7, the V gene TRBV7-9; D unresolved. Germline V gives CDR1 SEHNR, CDR2 FQNEAQ (reference sequence). The CDR3 is 12 residues long. Trimming cost V 5 bases and J 3 bases, with 8 bases left between them. The CDR3, as DNA: TGTGCCAGCAGCACCAATAACTACGAGCAGTACTTC. Protein: CASSTNNYEQYF.